This T cell receptor beta chain was sequenced during a study of blood T cell repertoires in COVID-19. Study-wide background: The United States, Italy and Spain supplied acute and convalescent COVID-19 samples. Sources were T cells, B-cell-depleted T cells, or PBMCs; the material itself was cDNA or gDNA.

Germline values: CDR1 MNHEY, CDR2 SVGEGT. With 0 bases clipped from V and 4 bases from J, the junction kept 13 bases outside the gene matches. The CDR3 runs 18 residues. Study processing details: Reference gene primer amplification yielded estimated nucleated cell counts. Generated by immunoSEQ multiplex PCR, the TCRdb table keeps only in-frame clones and is missing some. V and J calls and clone size come straight from that table; D and trimming were deduced from the DNA. The sample carries about 220,000 clones, around three quarters recorded once. This chain links TRBV6-2 or TRBV6-3 with TRBJ2-3; 7 bases agree with TRBD1. The receptor comes from a woman in her 70s with acute or convalescent COVID-19. The sample consisted of peripheral blood. CDR3 sequence reads: CASSYSRQGMVHADTQYF. The CDR3 region has the DNA TGTGCCAGCAGTTACTCGAGACAGGGAATGGTGCATGCAGATACGCAGTATTTT.